These 12 T cell receptor beta chains were all obtained from the same sample, sequenced in a study of T cells expressing NK-cell markers. TCRdb reprocessed the 5' RACE reads and keeps a single row for each CDR3 protein, giving no DNA. The clone table shows 500,000 to 700,000 distinct CDR3 sequences, with the ten largest holding roughly 3.5%. The sequenced sample consisted of blood T cells: a sorted CD56 or NKG2C T cell subset, CD4+ or CD8+ T cells, or bulk PBMC T cells (not recorded which). These receptors originate from a man between 18 and 35 years old in good health.

The chain couples TRBV4-3 to TRBJ2-7. The CDR3 is 14 residues long. The germline CDR1 and CDR2 sequences are LGHNA and YSLEER. The CDR3 sequence is CASSQDRESYEQYF.

The chain couples TRBV29-1 to TRBJ2-3; the TRBD2 assignment by TCRdb is unverifiable without DNA. CDR1 and CDR2 from the germline V gene are SQVTM and ANQGSEA. The CDR3 sequence is 14 residues long. The CDR3 sequence is CSVASRLRVDTQYF.

This rearrangement joins TRBV7-9 to TRBJ1-2. The CDR3 has 11 residues. The germline V gene encodes CDR1 SEHNR and CDR2 FQNEAQ (reference sequence). The CDR3: CASSLYDLTTF.

V gene TRBV20-1 combines with J gene TRBJ1-1. This CDR3 is 14 amino acids long. CDR1 is DFQATT, CDR2 SNEGSKA, per germline (reference sequence). The CDR3 sequence is CSARPYRMNTEAFF.

V is TRBV27 and J is TRBJ2-3; TCRdb's D call, TRBD2, is unchecked because there is no DNA. This CDR3 comprises 17 residues. Germline CDR1 MNHEY, CDR2 SMNVEV (reference sequence). The chain's CDR3 is CASTLLMAPYGTDTQYF.

This chain connects TRBV12-3 or TRBV12-4 to TRBJ1-1; as DNA is missing, the TRBD1 call by TCRdb cannot be tested. The CDR3 is 13 residues long. This chain's CDR3 is CASSRRGIAEAFF.

The chain recombines TRBV10-3 with TRBJ2-1; TCRdb proposes TRBD2, but this gene call is untestable without DNA. This CDR3 is built from 13 residues. Germline V gene data show CDR1 as ENHRY and CDR2 as SYGVKD. This CDR3 reads CAIRLAANNEQFF.

The V and J genes are TRBV29-1 and TRBJ2-1; the TCRdb call, TRBD2, lacks DNA for checking. Germline CDR1 is SQVTM and CDR2 is ANQGSEA. The CDR3 totals 15 residues. This chain's CDR3 is CSVYAAGLENNEQFF.

The rearrangement links TRBV6-2 or TRBV6-3 to TRBJ2-7; TCRdb indicates TRBD2, and absent DNA this call remains unverified. Germline-derived CDR1 and CDR2 are MNHEY and SVGEGT. The CDR3 is 16 residues long. CDR3 sequence: CASSPKASGAPYEQYF.

The rearrangement uses TRBV3-1 and TRBJ2-3; TCRdb's D call of TRBD1 is untestable without DNA. CDR1 and CDR2 (germline): LGHDT, YNNKEL (reference sequence). CDR3 length: 16 amino acids. The CDR3 sequence is CASSDRDRGLEDTQYF.

The chain combines TRBV9 with TRBJ2-1; the TCRdb call, TRBD2, lacks DNA for checking. Germline V gene data show CDR1 as SGDLS and CDR2 as YYNGEE. The length of the CDR3 is 15 residues. The CDR3 loop reads CASSESGTDYNEQFF.

J is TRBJ2-2 and V is TRBV7-2. The CDR3 is made up of 16 amino acids. Per germline, CDR1 SGHTA and CDR2 FQGNSA. This CDR3 reads CASSLAGRINTGELFF.